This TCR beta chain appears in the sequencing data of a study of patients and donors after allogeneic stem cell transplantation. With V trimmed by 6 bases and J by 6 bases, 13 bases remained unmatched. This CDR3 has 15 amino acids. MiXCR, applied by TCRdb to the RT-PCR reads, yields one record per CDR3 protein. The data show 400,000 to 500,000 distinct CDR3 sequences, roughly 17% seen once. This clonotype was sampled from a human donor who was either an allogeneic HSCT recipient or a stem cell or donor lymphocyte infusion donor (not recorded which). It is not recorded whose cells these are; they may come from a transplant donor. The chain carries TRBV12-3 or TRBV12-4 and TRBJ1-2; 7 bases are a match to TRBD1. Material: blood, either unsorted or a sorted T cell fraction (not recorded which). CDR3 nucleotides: TGTGCCAGCAGCTTTTCGACAGGGACTGGGAATGGCTACACCTTC. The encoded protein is CASSFSTGTGNGYTF.